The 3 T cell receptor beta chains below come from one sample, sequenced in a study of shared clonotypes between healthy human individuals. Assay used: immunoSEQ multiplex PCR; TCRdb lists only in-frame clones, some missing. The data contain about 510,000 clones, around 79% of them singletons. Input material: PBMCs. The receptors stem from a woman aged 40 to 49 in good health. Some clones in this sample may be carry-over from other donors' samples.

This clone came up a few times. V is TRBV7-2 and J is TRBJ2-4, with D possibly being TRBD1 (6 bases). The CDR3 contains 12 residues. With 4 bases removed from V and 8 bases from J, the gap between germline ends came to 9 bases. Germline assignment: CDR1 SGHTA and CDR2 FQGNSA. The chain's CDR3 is CASSSDSYIQYF. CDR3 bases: TGTGCCAGCAGCTCGGACAGTTACATTCAGTACTTC.

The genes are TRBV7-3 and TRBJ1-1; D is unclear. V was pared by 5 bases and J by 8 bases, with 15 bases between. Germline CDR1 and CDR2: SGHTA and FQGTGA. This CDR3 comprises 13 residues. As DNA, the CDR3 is TGTGCCAGCAGCCCCCGAAGGAGTCCAGAAGCTTTCTTT. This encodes CASSPRRSPEAFF. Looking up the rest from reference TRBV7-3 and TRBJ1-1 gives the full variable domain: GAGVSQTPSNKVTEKGKYVELRCDPISGHTALYWYRQSLGQGPEFLIYFQGTGAADDSGLPNDRFFAVRPEGSVSTLKIQRTERGDSAVYLCASSPRRSPEAFFGQGTRLTVV.

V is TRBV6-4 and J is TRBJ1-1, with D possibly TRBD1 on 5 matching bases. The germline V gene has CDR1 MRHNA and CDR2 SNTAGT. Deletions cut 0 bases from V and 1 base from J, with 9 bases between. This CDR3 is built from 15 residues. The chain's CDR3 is CASSDSAGSNTEAFF. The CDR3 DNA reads TGTGCCAGCAGTGACTCTGCAGGGTCGAACACTGAAGCTTTCTTT.